This T cell receptor (beta chain) was sequenced during a study of blood T cell repertoires in COVID-19. Here immunoSEQ multiplex PCR was the method, and the copy in TCRdb shows in-frame clones only, minus some. The data hold a few hundred thousand clones, with roughly nine tenths observed a single time. The sequenced sample was peripheral blood. This sequence originates from a woman in her fifties or sixties with COVID-19, enrolled during active disease.

The chain's CDR3 is CASSTGQGQVTEAFF. The DNA for the CDR3 is TGCGCCAGCAGCACCGGACAGGGTCAAGTCACTGAAGCTTTCTTT. The chain uses TRBV5-1 and TRBJ1-1, with 8 bases that match TRBD1. The CDR3 is 15 amino acids. V lost 4 bases and J lost 4; bases outside the gene matches: 9. The V gene's germline CDR1 is SGHRS and CDR2 YFSETQ.